A single sample is the source of the 19 T cell receptor beta chains below, sequenced in a study of blood T cells in healthy people across ages. With a J-beta primer mix and a sample-barcoded 5' primer, a second PCR ran about 7 to 12 cycles. TCRdb passed the 5' RACE reads through MiXCR, listing each CDR3 protein once. The table has roughly 800,000 distinct CDR3 sequences, 55% to 75% seen once. Sequencing used blood. These receptors were collected from a man under 40 in good health.

The sample holds a few counts of this clonotype. The genes are TRBV20-1 and TRBJ2-4, with a possible D match to TRBD2 (6 bases). The V gene lost 5 bases and the J gene lost 6 bases, with 17 bases spanning the gap. This CDR3 is 14 amino acids long. The germline V gene has CDR1 DFQATT and CDR2 SNEGSKA (reference sequence). The CDR3 DNA reads as TGCAGTGCTGACCCCGGAGCCGGGAGAAACATTCAGTACTTC. Protein sequence: CSADPGAGRNIQYF.

The chain carries TRBV6-2 or TRBV6-3 and TRBJ2-3; D might be TRBD2 (5 bases). Trimming removed 7 bases at V and 0 bases at J, with 17 bases between. Germline values: CDR1 MNHEY, CDR2 SVGEGT. The CDR3 is 16 residues long. CDR3 DNA: TGTGCCAGCATGTTGGGTGCGGGCCTTAGCACAGATACGCAGTATTTT. Translating it yields CASMLGAGLSTDTQYF.

The V and J genes are TRBV28 and TRBJ1-2, with D possibly matching TRBD1 (5 bases). Germline V gene data show CDR1 as MDHEN and CDR2 as SYDVKM. The ends were cut back, 6 bases at V and 0 bases at J, with 8 bases in the middle. The CDR3 has 13 amino acids. CDR3 coding DNA: TGTGCCAGCAGCGGGGGAACTAACTATGGCTACACCTTC. It yields the protein CASSGGTNYGYTF.

The V call is TRBV20-1, the J call TRBJ2-3; 12 bases are a match to TRBD2. This CDR3 comprises 13 residues. Germline-derived CDR1 and CDR2 are DFQATT and SNEGSKA (reference sequence). The CDR3 loop reads CSPTSGGTDTQYF. The CDR3 DNA reads as TGCAGCCCGACTAGCGGGGGTACAGATACGCAGTATTTT.

At least ten counts were recorded for this clonotype. The chain is built from TRBV20-1 and TRBJ2-1, with 10 nucleotides matching TRBD2. Germline V gene sequence: CDR1 DFQATT, CDR2 SNEGSKA (reference sequence). The V segment lost 1 base and the J segment 8 bases; nucleotides outside the gene matches: 23. CDR3 length equals 20 residues. This chain's CDR3 is CSARGRVGATSGQGIDEQFF. CDR3 DNA sequence: TGCAGTGCTAGAGGTCGGGTGGGGGCGACTAGCGGGCAGGGGATCGATGAGCAGTTCTTC.

The J gene is TRBJ2-5, the V gene TRBV7-2; no clear D. The CDR3 totals 13 residues. CDR1 SGHTA and CDR2 FQGNSA come from the germline V gene. Trimming removed 5 bases at V and 9 bases at J, with 16 bases between. The CDR3 DNA reads TGTGCCAGCAGCGTGTCTGGGATTGGGTCCCAGTACTTC. Translation: CASSVSGIGSQYF. The whole variable domain, filled in from reference TRBV7-2 and TRBJ2-5, reads GAGVSQSPSNKVTEKGKDVELRCDPISGHTALYWYRQSLGQGLEFLIYFQGNSAPDKSGLPSDRFSAERTGGSVSTLTIQRTQQEDSAVYLCASSVSGIGSQYFGPGTRLLVL.

This rearrangement joins TRBV7-2 to TRBJ2-3; D call uncertain. The CDR3 sequence is 12 residues long. The V gene's germline CDR1 is SGHTA and CDR2 FQGNSA. V was pared by 4 bases and J by 4 bases, with 6 bases between. CDR3 coding DNA: TGTGCCAGCAGCTGGGCGTCAGATACGCAGTATTTT. The encoded protein is CASSWASDTQYF.

The rearrangement uses TRBV7-3 and TRBJ2-7, with no clear D. The CDR3 extends over 16 amino acids. Germline CDR1 SGHTA, CDR2 FQGTGA. V gave up 1 base and J gave up 0 bases, with 13 bases separating them. CDR3 nucleotide sequence: TGTGCCAGCAGCTTAATAGACGGGTTAGGCTCCTACGAGCAGTACTTC. It translates to CASSLIDGLGSYEQYF.

This chain uses TRBV27 with TRBJ2-1, with TRBD1 as a possible D gene (5 bases). CDR1 MNHEY and CDR2 SMNVEV come from the germline V gene (reference sequence). This CDR3 is built from 17 residues. The ends were cut back, 5 bases at V and 7 bases at J, with 24 bases in the middle. In DNA, the CDR3 is TGTGCCAGCAGTAAGTTATTTAGTATTCCACAGGAGAATGAGCAGTTCTTC. Translating gives CASSKLFSIPQENEQFF.

The CDR3 nucleotides are TGCGCCAGCAGCGTCGGACAGGTTTTCTATGGCTACACCTTC. This gives the protein CASSVGQVFYGYTF. The chain recombines TRBV5-1 with TRBJ1-2; TRBD1 agrees at 7 bases. V trimming: 4 bases; J trimming: 4 bases; junction bases outside the gene matches: 7. The CDR3 runs 14 residues. The germline CDR1 and CDR2 sequences are SGHRS and YFSETQ.

This clonotype was observed a handful of times. V and J are TRBV10-3 and TRBJ1-2, with no clear D. Germline V gene lookup returns CDR1 ENHRY and CDR2 SYGVKD. V was clipped by 2 bases and J by 0 bases, with 7 bases between them. CDR3 size: 14 residues. The CDR3 region is CAISEPETNYGYTF. The CDR3 nucleotides read TGTGCCATCAGTGAGCCAGAGACTAACTATGGCTACACCTTC.

The chain joins TRBV7-9 to TRBJ2-4; 9 bases line up with TRBD1. The assigned J gene may be wrong: the sequence end matches TRBJ2-7 better. The CDR3 loop spans 15 amino acids. Germline V gene lookup returns CDR1 SEHNR and CDR2 FQNEAQ (reference sequence). The CDR3 DNA follows: TGTGCCAGCAGCTTGGCTTCGGGACAGGGTAGCGAGCAGTACTTC. It yields the protein CASSLASGQGSEQYF.

The J gene is TRBJ2-7, the V gene TRBV15; D is unresolved. Germline-derived CDR1 and CDR2 are LNHNV and YYDKDF (reference sequence). Trimming cost V 7 bases and J 2 bases, with 15 bases left between them. This CDR3 comprises 14 residues. CDR3 in DNA: TGTGCCACCACGACTGCGGCACGGCCCTACGAGCAGTACTTC. Translating gives CATTTAARPYEQYF.

V gene TRBV7-9 combines with J gene TRBJ2-7, with 8 positions matching TRBD2. Germline loops: CDR1 SEHNR, CDR2 FQNEAQ (reference sequence). Trimming cost V 5 bases and J 0 bases; bases outside gene matches: 9. The CDR3 sequence is 16 residues long. CDR3 DNA sequence: TGTGCCAGCAGCGAACGCGGGAGGACGAGCTCCTACGAGCAGTACTTC. Protein sequence: CASSERGRTSSYEQYF.

V gene TRBV13 combines with J gene TRBJ2-4, with D perhaps matching TRBD1 (5 bases). The end of the DNA is better explained by TRBJ2-7, so the J call may be wrong. Germline V lookup: CDR1 PRHDT, CDR2 FYEKMQ (reference sequence). This CDR3 spans 13 amino acids. For the CDR3, the DNA is TGTGCCAGCAGCCTACCCCCAGGGTTCGAGCAGTACTTC. It translates to CASSLPPGFEQYF.

The V call is TRBV14, the J call TRBJ1-2, with a possible D match to TRBD1 (5 bases). Deletions cut 0 bases from V and 4 bases from J, with 12 bases between. This CDR3 is built from 15 residues. Germline CDR1 is SGHDN and CDR2 is FVKESK. The CDR3 reads CASSQDTRQIYGYTF. The CDR3 DNA sequence: TGTGCCAGCAGCCAAGATACGAGACAGATCTATGGCTACACCTTC. The full variable domain, with the rest looked up from reference TRBV14 and TRBJ1-2, is EAGVTQFPSHSVIEKGQTVTLRCDPISGHDNLYWYRRVMGKEIKFLLHFVKESKQDESGMPNNRFLAERTGGTYSTLKVQPAELEDSGVYFCASSQDTRQIYGYTFGSGTRLTVV.

The rearrangement joins TRBV27 to TRBJ1-5, with D possibly TRBD1 on 6 matching bases. The CDR3 is made up of 16 amino acids. The germline CDR1 and CDR2 sequences are MNHEY and SMNVEV (reference sequence). Trimming shortened V by 6 bases and J by 2 bases, and 17 bases separated the two germline ends. The CDR3 DNA follows: TGTGCCAGCAGCTCACAGGGAGAGAGAGGCAATCAGCCCCAGCATTTT. Translation: CASSSQGERGNQPQHF.

J is TRBJ1-1 and V is TRBV7-2; TRBD1 agrees at 10 bases. Trimming took 5 bases from V and 6 from J; bases not matched to a gene: 9. This CDR3 has 15 amino acids. Germline V gene data show CDR1 as SGHTA and CDR2 as FQGNSA. CDR3: CASSELGQGGSEAFF. CDR3 coding DNA: TGTGCCAGCAGCGAACTTGGACAGGGGGGGTCTGAAGCTTTCTTT.

V is TRBV4-1 and J is TRBJ1-1; a possible D gene is TRBD1 (5 bases). The CDR3 totals 13 residues. Germline V CDR1 and CDR2: MGHRA, YSYEKL. The germline V and J ends were trimmed by 1 base and 10 bases, with 13 bases remaining between them. CDR3 DNA: TGCGCCAGCAGCCAAGCTTTCCAGAGGGGAGCTTTCTTT. It codes for CASSQAFQRGAFF.